A selection of T cell receptor beta chains follows, all from one sample in a study of shared clonotypes between healthy human individuals. Assay used: immunoSEQ multiplex PCR; TCRdb lists only in-frame clones, some missing. The repertoire holds roughly 700,000 clones, with approximately 79% as singletons. The specimen was memory CD4+ T cells sorted from blood. Receptors were obtained from a woman in her twenties or thirties in good health. CDR3s include the opening cysteine and the closing phenylalanine or tryptophan. The D gene is left open where the match is weak. Clone sizes are given selectively: once, few, many, or a class where the clone is expanded.

V gene: TRBV5-8; D gene: -; J gene: TRBJ2-7; clone size: -; CDR3 protein: CASSLAGTYEQYF; CDR3 DNA: TGTGCCAGCAGCTTGGCTGGGACCTACGAGCAGTACTTC
V gene: TRBV28; D gene: -; J gene: TRBJ2-1; clone size: once; CDR3 protein: CASSLYGGADYNEQFF; CDR3 DNA: TGTGCCAGCAGTTTATATGGAGGGGCCGACTACAATGAGCAGTTCTTC
V gene: TRBV9; D gene: -; J gene: TRBJ2-2; clone size: -; CDR3 protein: CASSAGTLRAGELFF; CDR3 DNA: TGTGCCAGCAGCGCAGGGACTCTTCGAGCCGGGGAGCTGTTTTTT
V gene: TRBV4-2; D gene: -; J gene: TRBJ2-5; clone size: -; CDR3 protein: CASSQDSNRLQETQYF; CDR3 DNA: TGTGCCAGCAGCCAAGATAGTAACAGACTTCAAGAGACCCAGTACTTC
V gene: TRBV19; D gene: -; J gene: TRBJ1-2; clone size: -; CDR3 protein: CASSISAGLSGYTF; CDR3 DNA: TGTGCCAGTAGTATCTCCGCAGGTTTGAGCGGCTACACCTTC
V gene: TRBV5-5; D gene: -; J gene: TRBJ1-2; clone size: -; CDR3 protein: CASSLGASTNYGYTF; CDR3 DNA: TGTGCCAGCAGCTTGGGCGCCAGTACTAACTATGGCTACACCTTC
V gene: TRBV7-8; D gene: -; J gene: TRBJ2-1; clone size: -; CDR3 protein: CASSLSPPGGAEDNERFF; CDR3 DNA: TGTGCCAGCAGCCTAAGTCCGCCTGGGGGGGCAGAGGATAATGAGCGGTTCTTC
V gene: TRBV5-1; D gene: TRBD1; J gene: TRBJ2-1; clone size: -; CDR3 protein: CASSLEGQEYNEQFF; CDR3 DNA: TGCGCCAGCAGCTTGGAGGGACAGGAGTACAATGAGCAGTTCTTC
V gene: TRBV6-5; D gene: TRBD1; J gene: TRBJ1-2; clone size: once; CDR3 protein: CASINRGRGGYTF; CDR3 DNA: TGTGCCAGCATTAACAGGGGGCGCGGAGGCTACACCTTC
V gene: TRBV6-5; D gene: -; J gene: TRBJ1-1; clone size: -; CDR3 protein: CASSYKDSQTEAFF; CDR3 DNA: TGTGCCAGCAGTTACAAGGACAGCCAAACTGAAGCTTTCTTT
V gene: TRBV10-3; D gene: TRBD1; J gene: TRBJ2-7; clone size: -; CDR3 protein: CAISRQGVSYEQYF; CDR3 DNA: TGTGCCATCAGCAGACAGGGTGTTTCGTACGAGCAGTACTTC
V gene: TRBV2; D gene: -; J gene: TRBJ1-1; clone size: few; CDR3 protein: CASRGGGGTEAFF; CDR3 DNA: TGTGCCAGCAGAGGAGGGGGTGGCACTGAAGCTTTCTTT
V gene: TRBV21-1; D gene: -; J gene: TRBJ2-6; clone size: -; CDR3 protein: CASIPKGGANVLTF; CDR3 DNA: TGTGCCAGCATCCCCAAAGGGGGGGCCAACGTCCTGACTTTC
V gene: TRBV5-1; D gene: TRBD2; J gene: TRBJ2-1; clone size: few; CDR3 protein: CASSPSGSSYNEQFF; CDR3 DNA: TGCGCCAGCAGCCCGAGCGGGAGCTCCTACAATGAGCAGTTCTTC